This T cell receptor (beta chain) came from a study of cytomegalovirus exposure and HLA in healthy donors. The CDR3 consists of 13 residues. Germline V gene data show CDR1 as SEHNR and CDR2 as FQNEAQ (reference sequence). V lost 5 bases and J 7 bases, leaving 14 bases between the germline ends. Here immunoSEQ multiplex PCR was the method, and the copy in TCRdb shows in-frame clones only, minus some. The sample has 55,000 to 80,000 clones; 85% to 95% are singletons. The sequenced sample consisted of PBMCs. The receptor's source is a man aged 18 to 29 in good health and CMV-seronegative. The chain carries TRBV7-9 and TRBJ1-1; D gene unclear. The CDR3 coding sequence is TGTGCCAGCAGCCAAGGCCGAGGAGTTGAAGCTTTCTTT. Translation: CASSQGRGVEAFF.